This paragraph covers one TCR beta chain sequence. These data are taken from a study of blood T cell repertoires in COVID-19. Study summary: The samples span acute and convalescent COVID-19 from the United States, Italy and Spain.

Original methodology: Scientists estimated how many nucleated cells there were by amplifying reference gene primers. Clones were sequenced by immunoSEQ multiplex PCR, and TCRdb holds only the in-frame ones, with some missing. That table gives V, J and clone size, and the DNA gave D and trimming. This repertoire shows around 220,000 clones, roughly three quarters found once; its top ten account for approximately 4%. Trimming cost V 1 base and J 3 bases, with 15 bases left between them. The CDR3 runs to 16 residues. CDR1 is MGHRA, CDR2 YSYEKL, per germline. The clonotype comes from a woman in her forties with active or convalescent COVID-19. Sequencing was done on a sample of peripheral blood. This chain links TRBV4-1 with TRBJ1-1; maybe TRBD1 (5 bases). The chain's CDR3 is CASSQAPNPGHTEAFF. CDR3 coding DNA: TGCGCCAGCAGCCAAGCCCCCAACCCAGGGCACACTGAAGCTTTCTTT.